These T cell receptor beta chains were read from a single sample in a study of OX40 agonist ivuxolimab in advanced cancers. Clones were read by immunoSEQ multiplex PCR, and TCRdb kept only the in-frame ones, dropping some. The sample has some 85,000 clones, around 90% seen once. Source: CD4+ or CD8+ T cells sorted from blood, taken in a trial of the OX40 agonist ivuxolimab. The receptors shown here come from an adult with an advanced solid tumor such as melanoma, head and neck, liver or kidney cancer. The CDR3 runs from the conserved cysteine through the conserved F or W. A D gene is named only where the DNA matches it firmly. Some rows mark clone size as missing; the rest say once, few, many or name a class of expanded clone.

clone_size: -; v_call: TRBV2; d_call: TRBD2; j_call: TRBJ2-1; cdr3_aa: CASSFGLAGVKFF; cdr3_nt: TGTGCCAGCAGCTTTGGGCTAGCGGGAGTGAAGTTCTTC
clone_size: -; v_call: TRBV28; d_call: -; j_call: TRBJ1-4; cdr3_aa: CASSSRRGNEKLFF; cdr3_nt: TGTGCCAGCAGTTCCCGACGGGGTAATGAAAAACTGTTTTTT
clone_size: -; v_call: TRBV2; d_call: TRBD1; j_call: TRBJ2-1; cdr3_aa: CASRKRQGASSYNEQFF; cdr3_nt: TGTGCCAGCAGAAAGCGACAGGGGGCGAGCTCCTACAATGAGCAGTTCTTC
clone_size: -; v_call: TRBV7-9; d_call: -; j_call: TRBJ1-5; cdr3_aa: CASSRTEREPQHF; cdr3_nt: TGTGCCAGCAGCCGGACAGAGAGGGAGCCCCAGCATTTT
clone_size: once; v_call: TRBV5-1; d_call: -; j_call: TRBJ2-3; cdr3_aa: CASSDRGGGITDTQYF; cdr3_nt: TGCGCCAGCAGCGATAGAGGGGGAGGGATTACAGATACGCAGTATTTT
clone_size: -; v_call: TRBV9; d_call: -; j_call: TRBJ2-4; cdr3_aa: CASSPTESKNIQYF; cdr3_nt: TGTGCCAGCAGCCCCACCGAGAGCAAAAACATTCAGTACTTC
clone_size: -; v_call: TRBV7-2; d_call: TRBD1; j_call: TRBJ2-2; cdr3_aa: CASSLMGQGTGELFF; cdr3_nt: TGTGCCAGCAGCTTAATGGGACAGGGCACCGGGGAGCTGTTTTTT
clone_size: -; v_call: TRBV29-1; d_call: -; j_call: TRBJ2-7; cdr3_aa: CSVEDKHLYEQYF; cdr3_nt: TGCAGCGTTGAAGATAAACACCTCTACGAGCAGTACTTC
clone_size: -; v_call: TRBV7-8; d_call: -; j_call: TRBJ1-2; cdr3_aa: CASSDTGLGGYTF; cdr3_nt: TGTGCCAGCAGCGACACAGGGCTGGGTGGCTACACCTTC
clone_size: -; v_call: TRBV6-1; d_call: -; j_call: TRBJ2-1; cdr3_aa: CASSPKKFNEQFF; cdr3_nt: TGTGCCAGCAGCCCGAAGAAATTTAATGAGCAGTTCTTC
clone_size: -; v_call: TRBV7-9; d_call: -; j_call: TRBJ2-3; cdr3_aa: CASSSSDTQYF; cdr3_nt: TGTGCCAGCAGCTCCTCAGATACGCAGTATTTT
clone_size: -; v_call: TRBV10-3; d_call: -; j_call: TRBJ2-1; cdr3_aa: CAINRDGDNEQFF; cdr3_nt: TGTGCCATCAACCGGGACGGAGACAATGAGCAGTTCTTC
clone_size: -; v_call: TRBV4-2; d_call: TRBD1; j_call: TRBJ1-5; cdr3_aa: CASSQDKAGGVRNQPQHF; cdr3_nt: TGTGCCAGCAGCCAAGATAAGGCAGGGGGCGTTCGTAATCAGCCCCAGCATTTT
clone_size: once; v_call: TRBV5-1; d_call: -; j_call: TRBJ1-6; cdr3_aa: CASSLSLNPYDNSPLHF; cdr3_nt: TGCGCCAGCAGCTTGTCGCTCAACCCTTACGATAATTCACCCCTCCACTTT
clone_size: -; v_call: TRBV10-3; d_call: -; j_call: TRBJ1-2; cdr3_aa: CAIRPGQSYGYTF; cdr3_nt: TGTGCCATCAGGCCCGGGCAGAGCTATGGCTACACCTTC
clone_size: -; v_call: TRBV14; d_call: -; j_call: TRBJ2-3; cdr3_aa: CASGGGTNRPHASRDTQYF; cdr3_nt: TGTGCCAGCGGGGGCGGGACAAATCGACCTCACGCTTCCCGAGATACGCAGTATTTT
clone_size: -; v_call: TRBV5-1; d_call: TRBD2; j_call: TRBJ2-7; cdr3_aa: CASSLGGSLYEQYF; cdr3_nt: TGCGCCAGCAGCTTGGGCGGGAGTTTGTACGAGCAGTACTTC
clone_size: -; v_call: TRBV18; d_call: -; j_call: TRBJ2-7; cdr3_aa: CASSPTRDYEQYF; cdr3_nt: TGTGCCAGCTCACCAACTAGGGACTACGAGCAGTACTTC
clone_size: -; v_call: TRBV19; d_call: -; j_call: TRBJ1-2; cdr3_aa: CASSPDSFYGYTF; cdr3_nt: TGTGCCAGTAGTCCCGACAGCTTCTATGGCTACACCTTC
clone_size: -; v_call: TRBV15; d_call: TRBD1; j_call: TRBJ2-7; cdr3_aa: CATSRGQGGHEQYF; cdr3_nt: TGTGCCACCAGCAGAGGACAGGGGGGCCACGAGCAGTACTTC
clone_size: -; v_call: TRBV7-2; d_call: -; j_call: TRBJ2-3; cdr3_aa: CASAAGTGSDTQYF; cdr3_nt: TGTGCCAGCGCGGCGGGGACCGGTTCAGATACGCAGTATTTT
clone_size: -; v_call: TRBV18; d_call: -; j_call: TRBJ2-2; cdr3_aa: CASSPNGQLVAGELFF; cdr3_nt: TGTGCCAGCTCACCAAACGGACAGTTGGTAGCCGGGGAGCTGTTTTTT